These 18 T cell receptor beta chains originate from one sample sequenced in a study of T cell repertoires in cytomegalovirus infection. MiXCR, applied by TCRdb to the reads, yields one record per CDR3 protein. The table records fewer than 300,000 distinct CDR3 sequences, over 20% of them present only once. The sample comprised PBMCs. These receptors were obtained from a human donor in good health (CMV status not recorded). Some clones in this sample may be carry-over from other donors' samples.

This chain uses TRBV7-2 with TRBJ2-7, with D unresolved. There are 14 residues in the CDR3. Deletions cut 0 bases from V and 6 bases from J, with 12 bases between. Germline loops: CDR1 SGHTA, CDR2 FQGNSA. The CDR3 spells CASSLARDSGEQYF. The CDR3 region has the DNA TGTGCCAGCAGCTTAGCGCGAGACTCTGGCGAGCAGTACTTC.

There are many counts of this clonotype. V usage is TRBV7-2 and J usage is TRBJ2-1; 12 bases fit TRBD1. This CDR3 has 16 amino acids. Germline CDR1 SGHTA, CDR2 FQGNSA. With V trimmed by 0 bases and J by 5 bases, 2 bases remained unmatched. CDR3 sequence: CASSLAGTGGHNEQFF. Here the CDR3 DNA reads TGTGCCAGCAGCTTAGCTGGGACAGGGGGCCACAATGAGCAGTTCTTC.

The chain employs TRBV28 and TRBJ2-2, with a weak D call TRBD1 (5 bases). The CDR3 length is 16 residues. Germline CDR1 and CDR2: MDHEN and SYDVKM. Trimming cost V 2 bases and J 0 bases, with 10 bases left between them. The CDR3 bases are TGTGCCAGCAGTTTAACTGGGGCGGCGAACACCGGGGAGCTGTTTTTT. It codes for CASSLTGAANTGELFF. Full variable domain (rest looked up from reference TRBV28 and TRBJ2-2): DVKVTQSSRYLVKRTGEKVFLECVQDMDHENMFWYRQDPGLGLRLIYFSYDVKMKEKGDIPEGYSVSREKKERFSLILESASTNQTSMYLCASSLTGAANTGELFFGEGSRLTVL.

The table lists this clonotype with many counts. In DNA form, the CDR3 reads TGTGCCAGCAGCCCCGGACTAGCGGAGCCCGAGCAGTACTTC. This codes for CASSPGLAEPEQYF. The V and J genes are TRBV7-2 and TRBJ2-7, with 10 positions matching TRBD2. With V trimmed by 5 bases and J by 6 bases, 7 bases remained unmatched. The length of the CDR3 is 14 residues. Germline-derived CDR1 and CDR2 are SGHTA and FQGNSA.

This clonotype was recorded at least ten times. V gene TRBV6-2 or TRBV6-3 combines with J gene TRBJ2-7; TRBD1 is a possible D gene (5 bases). Germline V gives CDR1 MNHEY, CDR2 SVGEGT. The CDR3 is 16 residues long. The germline V and J ends were trimmed by 0 bases and 0 bases, with 12 bases remaining between them. The CDR3 reads CASSYSTGASSYEQYF. The CDR3 DNA sequence: TGTGCCAGCAGTTACTCGACTGGGGCGAGCTCCTACGAGCAGTACTTC.

J is TRBJ2-7 and V is TRBV20-1; no reliable D call. This CDR3 is 11 amino acids long. Germline CDR1 DFQATT, CDR2 SNEGSKA (reference sequence). The V and J ends lost 0 bases and 9 bases respectively, with 9 bases between them. The CDR3 DNA reads TGCAGTGCTAGAGACCCACAGTGGCAGTACTTC. Amino acids: CSARDPQWQYF.

In its sample, this clonotype was seen once. The chain carries TRBV7-2 and TRBJ2-3, with a tentative D call TRBD2 (5 bases). Germline V CDR1 and CDR2: SGHTA, FQGNSA. The length of the CDR3 is 15 residues. The V gene lost 4 bases and the J gene lost 1 base, with 12 bases spanning the gap. The chain's CDR3 is CASSSDLFGTDTQYF. The CDR3, as DNA: TGTGCCAGCAGCTCGGACTTGTTCGGCACAGATACGCAGTATTTT.

The chain couples TRBV27 to TRBJ2-5; D is ambiguous. V lost 3 bases to trimming and J lost 2 bases, with 7 bases between them. From germline, CDR1 is MNHEY and CDR2 SMNVEV (reference sequence). CDR3 size: 13 residues. The chain's CDR3 is CASSFSRQETQYF. As DNA, the CDR3 is TGTGCCAGCAGTTTTTCAAGACAAGAGACCCAGTACTTC.

This clonotype has a handful of counts. This rearrangement joins TRBV27 to TRBJ1-2, with a tentative D call TRBD1 (5 bases). V lost 3 bases to trimming and J lost 4 bases, with 9 bases between them. The CDR3 has 13 amino acids. Germline values: CDR1 MNHEY, CDR2 SMNVEV (reference sequence). The CDR3 nucleotides are TGTGCCAGCAGTTTTGTTCAGGGCTATGGCTACACCTTC. Encoded protein: CASSFVQGYGYTF.

V and J are TRBV5-1 and TRBJ2-1, with 10 nucleotides matching TRBD1. From germline, CDR1 is SGHRS and CDR2 YFSETQ. The CDR3 contains 16 residues. V lost 0 bases to trimming and J lost 9 bases; unmatched junction nucleotides: 9. The CDR3 protein is CASSLARDRGLGEQFF. Here the CDR3 DNA reads TGCGCCAGCAGCTTGGCCCGAGACAGGGGGCTTGGTGAGCAGTTCTTC.

The sample holds many counts of this clonotype. The chain employs TRBV7-2 and TRBJ2-2; 7 bases are a match to TRBD2. Germline values: CDR1 SGHTA, CDR2 FQGNSA. The CDR3 is 15 amino acids. With 2 bases clipped from V and 4 bases from J, the junction kept 4 bases outside the gene matches. In DNA, the CDR3 is TGTGCCAGCAGCTTATCTGCGGGAGTCACCGGGGAGCTGTTTTTT. It is translated as CASSLSAGVTGELFF.

This clonotype was recorded a few times. J is TRBJ1-1 and V is TRBV11-3, with D hard to call. Germline lookup yields CDR1 SGHNT and CDR2 YENEEA. There are 16 residues in the CDR3. V dropped 5 bases and J dropped 0 bases, with 16 bases sitting between them. DNA of the CDR3: TGTGCCAGCAGCCGCCCGGCAGGATTCATGAACACTGAAGCTTTCTTT. Its translation is CASSRPAGFMNTEAFF.

This sequence joins TRBV20-1 and TRBJ1-1; maybe TRBD1 (5 bases). From germline, CDR1 is DFQATT and CDR2 SNEGSKA (reference sequence). The CDR3 has 13 amino acids. V was cut by 2 bases and J by 4 bases, with 11 bases left in between. CDR3 bases: TGCAGTGCTAGAAATCACGGGGGCACTGAAGCTTTCTTT. It translates to CSARNHGGTEAFF.

This clonotype was detected only a few times. This chain joins TRBV28 and TRBJ2-5, with D perhaps given as TRBD1 or TRBD2 (5 bases each). V lost 6 bases and J lost 2, with 22 bases in between. This CDR3 is built from 17 residues. Germline values: CDR1 MDHEN, CDR2 SYDVKM. CDR3 amino acids: CASSPPFGGSWQETQYF. CDR3 bases: TGTGCCAGCAGCCCACCGTTTGGGGGATCGTGGCAAGAGACCCAGTACTTC. The full variable domain, with the rest looked up from reference TRBV28 and TRBJ2-5, is DVKVTQSSRYLVKRTGEKVFLECVQDMDHENMFWYRQDPGLGLRLIYFSYDVKMKEKGDIPEGYSVSREKKERFSLILESASTNQTSMYLCASSPPFGGSWQETQYFGPGTRLLVL.

The chain has TRBV2 and TRBJ1-6; D possibly corresponds to TRBD1 (5 bases). Trimming stripped 8 bases from V and 14 bases from J, with 22 bases between. This CDR3 spans 14 amino acids. The germline V gene encodes CDR1 SNHLY and CDR2 FYNNEI. Here the CDR3 reads CASRSMGDLGALHF. The CDR3 bases are TGTGCCAGCCGGAGTATGGGGGATTTGGGGGCCCTCCACTTT.

This clonotype was detected only a few times. This sequence joins TRBV28 and TRBJ2-2; 9 bases match TRBD2. Germline CDR1 reads MDHEN; CDR2 reads SYDVKM. The CDR3 consists of 15 residues. V was pared by 6 bases and J by 4 bases, with 6 bases of the junction left unmatched. The CDR3 DNA sequence: TGTGCCAGCAGCTTAGCGGGAGTAAGCACCGGGGAGCTGTTTTTT. It yields the protein CASSLAGVSTGELFF.

This clonotype was seen repeatedly, ten times or more. The rearrangement uses TRBV19 and TRBJ1-1, with D uncertain. This CDR3 contains 14 residues. Germline-derived CDR1 and CDR2 are LNHDA and SQIVND (reference sequence). The ends were cut back, 5 bases at V and 1 base at J, with 11 bases in the middle. The CDR3 loop is CASSLRNQNTEAFF. The CDR3 bases are TGTGCCAGTAGTTTACGGAACCAGAACACTGAAGCTTTCTTT.

This clonotype was seen ten or more times. In DNA form, the CDR3 reads TGTGCCAGTACCACCCGGACAGGGCCCACTGAAGCTTTCTTT. Amino acid sequence: CASTTRTGPTEAFF. This sequence joins TRBV19 and TRBJ1-1; 8 bases map to TRBD1. The J segment lost 4 bases and the V segment lost 7 bases, leaving 8 bases of the junction unmatched. Germline values: CDR1 LNHDA, CDR2 SQIVND (reference sequence). CDR3 length equals 14 residues.